The next 21 T cell receptor beta chains were all read from a single sample in a study of T-cell memory formation after mild COVID-19. TCRdb redid the calling of the 5' RACE reads with MiXCR, one entry per CDR3 protein. Here the sample spans about 150,000 distinct CDR3 sequences, around 25% being singletons. The source material was PBMCs or a T cell subset sorted from them (not recorded which). Receptor source: an adult woman who had mild COVID-19 (a few samples of this study predate the infection). Cell type and time point are not known.

There are a few counts of this clonotype. This sequence joins TRBV6-2 or TRBV6-3 and TRBJ2-5, with D maybe TRBD2 (6 bases). This CDR3 spans 13 amino acids. Germline lookup yields CDR1 MNHEY and CDR2 SVGEGT. With 9 bases removed from V and 1 base from J, the gap between germline ends came to 12 bases. In nucleotides, the CDR3 is TGTGCCAGTTCGCGGAGGGCCCAAGAGACCCAGTACTTC. Protein sequence: CASSRRAQETQYF.

The rearrangement joins TRBV18 to TRBJ1-2, with 7 positions matching TRBD1. CDR3 length equals 13 residues. Germline CDR1 reads KGHSH; CDR2 reads LQKENI. Trimming took 6 bases from V and 3 from J; bases not matched to a gene: 4. CDR3 loop: CASSCGQDYGYTF. CDR3 nucleotides: TGTGCCAGCTCTTGTGGACAGGACTATGGCTACACCTTC.

CDR3 in amino acids: CASSRQGSYEQYF. CDR3 sequence (DNA): TGTGCCAGCAGCCGACAGGGGAGCTACGAGCAGTACTTC. The genes are TRBV11-2 and TRBJ2-7; 8 bases agree with TRBD1. This CDR3 is built from 13 residues. Germline V gene lookup returns CDR1 SGHAT and CDR2 FQNNGV. Trimming took 5 bases from V and 3 from J; bases not matched to a gene: 3.

This chain uses TRBV12-3 or TRBV12-4 with TRBJ1-5; D gene uncertain. The CDR3 totals 13 residues. V lost 4 bases, J lost 7 bases, and 11 bases lay in between. The CDR3 nucleotides are TGTGCCAGCAGTTCCGAGGCCCGGCAGCCCCAGCATTTT. Amino acid sequence: CASSSEARQPQHF.

The V and J genes are TRBV2 and TRBJ1-6; 7 bases fit TRBD1. Per germline, CDR1 SNHLY and CDR2 FYNNEI. Trimming cost V 4 bases and J 7 bases; bases outside gene matches: 10. The CDR3 has 16 residues. CDR3: CASSASLTGSNSPLHF. The CDR3 nucleotides are TGTGCCAGCAGTGCATCCCTGACAGGGAGCAATTCACCCCTCCACTTT.

In this sample, this clonotype turned up a few times. The chain combines TRBV12-3 or TRBV12-4 with TRBJ2-2, with D possibly being TRBD2 (5 bases). The CDR3 is 15 residues long. V lost 5 bases and J 5 bases, leaving 15 bases between the germline ends. The CDR3 loop reads CASSPETSSTGELFF. The DNA of the CDR3 is TGTGCCAGCAGTCCCGAAACTAGTTCTACCGGGGAGCTGTTTTTT.

The CDR3 is CASSSHRENTEAFF. The CDR3 DNA sequence: TGTGCCAGCAGCTCTCACCGGGAGAACACTGAAGCTTTCTTT. V gene TRBV11-2 combines with J gene TRBJ1-1; D not certain. Trimming pared 4 bases from V and 1 base from J, leaving 10 bases between. Germline-derived CDR1 and CDR2 are SGHAT and FQNNGV. This CDR3 comprises 14 residues.

Note on this clonotype: One end of the junction fails to match germline, which may point to a read error. The V and J genes are TRBV7-9 and TRBJ2-7, with D maybe TRBD2 (6 bases). In germline, CDR1 is SEHNR, CDR2 FQNEAQ (reference sequence). The CDR3 is 17 amino acids. The CDR3 DNA reads as TGTGCCAGAAGCTCATCCCTAGCGCCCAGGAGCTCCTACGAGCAGTACTTC. This translates into CARSSSLAPRSSYEQYF.

There are many counts of this clonotype. CDR3 DNA: TGTGCCAGCAGTGACTCTAGCGGCTCTTACAATGAGCAGTTCTTC. This codes for CASSDSSGSYNEQFF. V gene TRBV6-4 combines with J gene TRBJ2-1; D is perhaps TRBD2 (6 bases). CDR3 length: 15 residues. Trimming took 0 bases from V and 4 from J, leaving 10 bases between them. CDR1 is MRHNA and CDR2 is SNTAGT in the germline V gene.

This clonotype was seen only a few times. The V and J genes are TRBV6-2 or TRBV6-3 and TRBJ1-5, with 7 positions matching TRBD1. The trim removed 6 bases at V and 3 bases at J, leaving 5 bases unmatched. CDR3 length: 14 amino acids. The germline V gene has CDR1 MNHEY and CDR2 SVGEGT. DNA for the CDR3: TGTGCCAGCAGGCAACAGGGGTCCAATCAGCCCCAGCATTTT. Its protein product is CASRQQGSNQPQHF.

There are many counts of this clonotype. The genes are TRBV12-3 or TRBV12-4 and TRBJ2-1; D gene ambiguous. The CDR3 extends over 13 amino acids. V was trimmed by 6 bases and J by 1 base, leaving 7 bases between them. The CDR3 DNA reads TGTGCCAGCAGCCCAAGGTCCTACAATGAGCAGTTCTTC. This codes for CASSPRSYNEQFF.

This clonotype has a handful of counts. The V call is TRBV27, the J call TRBJ2-2; 9 bases are shared with TRBD1. Germline CDR1 MNHEY, CDR2 SMNVEV (reference sequence). Germline trimming cut 7 bases from V and 7 bases from J; bases unmatched to any gene: 7. CDR3 length: 14 amino acids. CDR3 nucleotide sequence: TGTGCCAGCAAACCGGGACAGGGTTACGGGGAGCTGTTTTTT. This sequence encodes CASKPGQGYGELFF.

The CDR3 DNA is TGTGCCACCAGCAGAGGAGGGATAGAGCCCCAGCATTTT. This translates into CATSRGGIEPQHF. The chain uses TRBV15 and TRBJ1-5; D gene uncertain. The CDR3 is made up of 13 amino acids. The ends were cut back, 1 base at V and 8 bases at J, with 9 bases in the middle. The germline V gene encodes CDR1 LNHNV and CDR2 YYDKDF (reference sequence).

The chain combines TRBV6-2 or TRBV6-3 with TRBJ2-1; 7 nucleotides line up with TRBD1. Germline V gene lookup returns CDR1 MNHEY and CDR2 SVGEGT. The CDR3 spans 14 residues. V trimming: 8 bases; J trimming: 2 bases; junction bases outside the gene matches: 6. The CDR3 coding sequence is TGTGCCAGCGGGACGGGGACAGCCTACAATGAGCAGTTCTTC. Translating it yields CASGTGTAYNEQFF.

This clonotype was observed a handful of times. The rearrangement links TRBV4-1 to TRBJ2-3; tentative D call: TRBD2 (6 bases). Trimming took 0 bases from V and 9 from J, leaving 7 bases between them. The germline CDR1 and CDR2 sequences are MGHRA and YSYEKL. This CDR3 has 12 amino acids. This chain's CDR3 is CASSQDGGTQYF. CDR3 nucleotides: TGCGCCAGCAGCCAAGATGGGGGGACGCAGTATTTT.

CDR3 amino acids: CASSEFFQDSYGYTF. The CDR3 region has the DNA TGTGCCAGCAGTGAATTTTTTCAGGATAGCTATGGCTACACCTTC. V gene TRBV25-1 combines with J gene TRBJ1-2; D uncertain. The ends were cut back, 1 base at V and 4 bases at J, with 13 bases in the middle. This CDR3 spans 15 amino acids. The V gene's germline CDR1 is MGHDK and CDR2 SYGVNS.

As regards this clonotype: Relative to the germline gene, one junction end is altered; a read error may explain this. The V call is TRBV7-6, the J call TRBJ2-1, with 10 nucleotides matching TRBD2. Germline V gene lookup returns CDR1 SGHVS and CDR2 FNYEAQ. The CDR3 consists of 17 residues. The CDR3 nucleotides are TGTGCCAGCAGCCCCAGGGGGGGTCTAGCGGGAGCCAATAAGCAGTTCTTC. Protein: CASSPRGGLAGANKQFF.

This clonotype was counted only a few times. The chain employs TRBV4-1 and TRBJ2-3; 10 bases line up with TRBD1. CDR1 and CDR2 (germline): MGHRA, YSYEKL. The length of the CDR3 is 13 residues. Trimming removed 3 bases from V and 7 bases from J; junction bases left unmatched: 1. The CDR3, as DNA: TGCGCCAGCAGCCAGGACAGGGGGAATACGCAGTATTTT. Amino acids: CASSQDRGNTQYF.

The rearrangement joins TRBV4-1 to TRBJ2-7, with 7 positions matching TRBD2. Germline V gene sequence: CDR1 MGHRA, CDR2 YSYEKL. The junction had 8 bases not matched to a gene; V was cut back by 0 bases and J by 3 bases. The CDR3 has 16 residues. CDR3 in amino acids: CASSQDRREGFYEQYF. The DNA of the CDR3 is TGCGCCAGCAGCCAAGATCGGAGGGAGGGGTTCTACGAGCAGTACTTC.

The rearrangement uses TRBV4-3 and TRBJ2-7, with 10 bases matching TRBD1. V lost 4 bases and J lost 3; bases outside the gene matches: 6. Germline values: CDR1 LGHNA, CDR2 YSLEER. The CDR3 runs to 15 residues. The CDR3 DNA sequence: TGCGCCAGCAGCCTAGGACAGGGGGTTGGCTACGAGCAGTACTTC. Its protein product is CASSLGQGVGYEQYF.

The gene calls are TRBV12-3 or TRBV12-4 and TRBJ2-7; D not resolved. V dropped 6 bases and J dropped 3 bases, with 15 bases sitting between them. CDR3 length: 14 residues. CDR3 in DNA: TGTGCCAGCAGCCCCTCTACTTCGAACTACGAGCAGTACTTC. This translates into CASSPSTSNYEQYF.